Listed below are T cell receptor beta chains from one sample, sequenced in a study of cytomegalovirus exposure and HLA in healthy donors. The repertoire was sequenced with immunoSEQ multiplex PCR; TCRdb's copy has only in-frame clones and lacks some. The sample yields some 140,000 clones, approximately 86% seen once. Sequencing used PBMCs. The receptors were gathered from a young man in good health and CMV-seropositive. Both conserved end residues are trimmed from each CDR3.

V,length,J,CDR3
TRBV4-3,15,TRBJ2-1,ASSQDVASGSYNEQF
TRBV10-3,14,TRBJ2-7,AISATSRGPFHEQY
TRBV5-1,13,TRBJ2-3,ASSRRGAGTDTQY
TRBV7-3,12,TRBJ2-1,ASSPTGTGGEQF
TRBV6-5,13,TRBJ2-3,ASSPLRGPEHTQY
TRBV27,15,TRBJ2-7,ASSLTGKLGPSGEQY
TRBV2,12,TRBJ2-7,ASSDPSGSYEQY
TRBV11-3,13,TRBJ2-1,ASSLAGEVYNEQF
TRBV13,15,TRBJ2-3,ASSSRLAGSPPYTQY
TRBV2,12,TRBJ2-5,ASSIRQTQETQY
TRBV27,13,TRBJ2-7,ASSLSGGSSYEQY
TRBV7-3,18,TRBJ2-6,ASSSLGSRGYSSGANVLT
TRBV6-5,12,TRBJ1-6,ASTWTRNNSPLH
TRBV2,10,TRBJ1-1,ARGQGGTEAF
TRBV2,13,TRBJ2-2,ASSATGKWTGELF
TRBV2,12,TRBJ2-5,ASSAAGGQETQY
TRBV5-1,11,TRBJ2-7,ASSPTEAYEQY
TRBV29-1,10,TRBJ1-2,SGQEASYGYT
TRBV4-3,16,TRBJ2-1,ASSQDLSRGASYNEQF
TRBV18,12,TRBJ2-2,ASSPEGAQRELF
TRBV2,12,TRBJ2-2,ARTGAQGTGELF
TRBV6-1,15,TRBJ2-5,ASSDTPGTSGGETQY
TRBV7-2,13,TRBJ2-1,ASSLQRSSYNEQF
TRBV7-2,14,TRBJ1-2,ASSRIQGALVWGYT
TRBV7-9,14,TRBJ2-2,ASSSPRGGNTGELF
TRBV4-3,14,TRBJ2-1,ASSLQVQGDYNEQF
TRBV6-5,12,TRBJ1-2,ASSPLTGPYGYT
TRBV5-6,12,TRBJ2-1,ASSLGQNYNEQF
TRBV9,14,TRBJ2-3,ASSVGHRMSTDTQY
TRBV2,12,TRBJ1-2,ASSPLVAAYGYT